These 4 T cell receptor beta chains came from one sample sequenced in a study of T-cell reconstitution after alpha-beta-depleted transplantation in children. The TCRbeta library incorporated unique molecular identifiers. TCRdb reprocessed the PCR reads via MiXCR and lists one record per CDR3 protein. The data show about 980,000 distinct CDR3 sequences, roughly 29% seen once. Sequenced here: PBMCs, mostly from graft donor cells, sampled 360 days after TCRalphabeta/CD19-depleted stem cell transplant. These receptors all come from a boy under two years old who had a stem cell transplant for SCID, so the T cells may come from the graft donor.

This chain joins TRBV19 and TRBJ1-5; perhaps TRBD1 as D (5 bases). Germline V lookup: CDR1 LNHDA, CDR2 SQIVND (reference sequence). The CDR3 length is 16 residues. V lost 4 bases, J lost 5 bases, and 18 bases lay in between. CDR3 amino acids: CASSTRRRGGDQPQHF. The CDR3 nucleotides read TGTGCCAGTAGTACCCGGCGGCGGGGCGGGGATCAGCCCCAGCATTTT. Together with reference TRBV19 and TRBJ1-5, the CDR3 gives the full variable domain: DGGITQSPKYLFRKEGQNVTLSCEQNLNHDAMYWYRQDPGQGLRLIYYSQIVNDFQKGDIAEGYSVSREKKESFPLTVTSAQKNPTAFYLCASSTRRRGGDQPQHFGDGTRLSIL.

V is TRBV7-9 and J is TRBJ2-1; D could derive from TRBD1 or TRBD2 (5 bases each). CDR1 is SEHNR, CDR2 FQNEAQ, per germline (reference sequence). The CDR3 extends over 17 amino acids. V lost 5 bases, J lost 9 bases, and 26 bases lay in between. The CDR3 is CASSPLGRQISGGEQFF. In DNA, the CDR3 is TGTGCCAGCAGCCCGTTGGGTCGCCAGATATCTGGGGGTGAGCAGTTCTTC.

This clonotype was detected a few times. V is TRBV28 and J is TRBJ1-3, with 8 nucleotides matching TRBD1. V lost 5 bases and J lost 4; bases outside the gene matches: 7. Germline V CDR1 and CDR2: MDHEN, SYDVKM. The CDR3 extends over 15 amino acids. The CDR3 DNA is TGTGCCAGCAGTCTGACAGGGGTCCTAGGAAACACCATATATTTT. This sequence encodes CASSLTGVLGNTIYF.

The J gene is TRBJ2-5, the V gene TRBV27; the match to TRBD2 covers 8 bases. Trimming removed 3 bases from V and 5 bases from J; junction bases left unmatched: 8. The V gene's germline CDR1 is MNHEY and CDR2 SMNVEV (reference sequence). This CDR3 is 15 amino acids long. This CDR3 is CASSFSGAVWETQYF. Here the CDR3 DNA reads TGTGCCAGCAGTTTTAGCGGGGCGGTATGGGAGACCCAGTACTTC.